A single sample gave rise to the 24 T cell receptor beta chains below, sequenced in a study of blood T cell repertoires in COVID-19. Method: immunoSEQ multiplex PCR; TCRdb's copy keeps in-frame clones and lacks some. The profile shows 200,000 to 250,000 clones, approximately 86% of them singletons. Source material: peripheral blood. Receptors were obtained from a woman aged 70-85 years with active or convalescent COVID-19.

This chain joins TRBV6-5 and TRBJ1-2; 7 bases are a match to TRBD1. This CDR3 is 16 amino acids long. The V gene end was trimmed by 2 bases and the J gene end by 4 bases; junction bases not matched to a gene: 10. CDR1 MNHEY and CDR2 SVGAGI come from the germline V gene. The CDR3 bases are TGTGCCAGCAGTTACGGTTCAAGGGGGCACACCTATGGCTACACCTTC. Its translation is CASSYGSRGHTYGYTF.

CDR3 in amino acids: CASSPPGQGRVGELFF. The CDR3 DNA is TGTGCCAGCTCTCCCCCGGGACAGGGGAGAGTCGGGGAGCTGTTTTTT. This chain links TRBV18 with TRBJ2-2; 10 nucleotides line up with TRBD1. The V gene end was trimmed by 6 bases and the J gene end by 7 bases; junction bases not matched to a gene: 11. The CDR3 contains 16 residues. In germline, CDR1 is KGHSH, CDR2 LQKENI.

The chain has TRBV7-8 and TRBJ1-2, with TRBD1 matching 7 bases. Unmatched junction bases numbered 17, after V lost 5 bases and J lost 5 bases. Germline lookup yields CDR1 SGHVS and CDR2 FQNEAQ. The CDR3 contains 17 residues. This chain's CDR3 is CASSINPGTELAYGYTF. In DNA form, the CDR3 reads TGTGCCAGCAGCATTAATCCCGGGACAGAATTAGCTTATGGCTACACCTTC.

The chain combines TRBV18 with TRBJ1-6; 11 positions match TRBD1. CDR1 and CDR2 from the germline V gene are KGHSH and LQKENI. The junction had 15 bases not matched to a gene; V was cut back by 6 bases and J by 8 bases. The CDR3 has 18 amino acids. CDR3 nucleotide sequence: TGTGCCAGCTCCCTCCTAGGGGCCCGGACAGGGGGCGATTCACCCCTCCACTTT. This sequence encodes CASSLLGARTGGDSPLHF.

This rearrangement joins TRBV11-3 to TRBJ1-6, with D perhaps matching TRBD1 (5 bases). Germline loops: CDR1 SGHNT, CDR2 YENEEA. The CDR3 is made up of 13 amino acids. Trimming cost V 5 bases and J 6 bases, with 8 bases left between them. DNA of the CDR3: TGTGCCAGCAGCGCAGACAGTAATTCACCCCTCCACTTT. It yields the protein CASSADSNSPLHF.

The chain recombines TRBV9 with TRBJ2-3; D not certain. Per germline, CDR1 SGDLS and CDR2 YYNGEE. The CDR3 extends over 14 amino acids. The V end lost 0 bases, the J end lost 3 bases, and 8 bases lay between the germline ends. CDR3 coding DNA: TGTGCCAGCAGCGTAGGCGCCACTACAGATACGCAGTATTTT. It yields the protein CASSVGATTDTQYF.

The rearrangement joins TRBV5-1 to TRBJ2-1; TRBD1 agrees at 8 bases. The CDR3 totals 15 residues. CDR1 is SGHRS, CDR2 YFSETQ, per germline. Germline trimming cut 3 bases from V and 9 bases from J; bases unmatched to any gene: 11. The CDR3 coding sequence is TGCGCCAGCAGCTACGGGACAGGTCCCCTCGGTGAGCAGTTCTTC. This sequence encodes CASSYGTGPLGEQFF.

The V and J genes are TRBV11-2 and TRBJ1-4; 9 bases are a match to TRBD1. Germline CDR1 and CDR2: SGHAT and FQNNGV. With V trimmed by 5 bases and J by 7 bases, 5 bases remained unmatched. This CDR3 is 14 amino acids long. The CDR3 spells CASSVDRGVEKLFF. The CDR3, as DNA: TGTGCCAGCAGCGTGGACAGGGGAGTTGAAAAACTGTTTTTT.

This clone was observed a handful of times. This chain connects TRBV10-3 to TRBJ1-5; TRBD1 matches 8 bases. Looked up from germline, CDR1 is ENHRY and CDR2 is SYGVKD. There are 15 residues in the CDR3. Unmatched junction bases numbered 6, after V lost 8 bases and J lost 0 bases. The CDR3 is CAIRGTGDSNQPQHF. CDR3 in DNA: TGTGCCATCCGAGGGACAGGCGATAGCAATCAGCCCCAGCATTTT.

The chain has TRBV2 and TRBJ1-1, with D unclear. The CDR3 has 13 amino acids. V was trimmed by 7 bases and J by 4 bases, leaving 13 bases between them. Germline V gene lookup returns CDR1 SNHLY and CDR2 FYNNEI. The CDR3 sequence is CASIIAGGTEAFF. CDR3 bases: TGTGCCAGCATTATTGCGGGCGGCACTGAAGCTTTCTTT.

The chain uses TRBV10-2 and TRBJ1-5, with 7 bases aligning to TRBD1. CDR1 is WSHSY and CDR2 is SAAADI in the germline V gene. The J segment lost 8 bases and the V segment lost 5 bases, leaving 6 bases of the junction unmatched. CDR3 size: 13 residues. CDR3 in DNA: TGCGCCAGCAGTTTACAGGGGAGCGAGCCCCAGCATTTT. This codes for CASSLQGSEPQHF.

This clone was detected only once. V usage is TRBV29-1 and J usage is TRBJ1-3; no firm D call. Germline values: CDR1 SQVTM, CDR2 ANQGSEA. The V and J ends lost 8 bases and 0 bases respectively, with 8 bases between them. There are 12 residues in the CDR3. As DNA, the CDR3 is TGCAGCTTTTCGAGCTCTGGAAACACCATATATTTT. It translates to CSFSSSGNTIYF.

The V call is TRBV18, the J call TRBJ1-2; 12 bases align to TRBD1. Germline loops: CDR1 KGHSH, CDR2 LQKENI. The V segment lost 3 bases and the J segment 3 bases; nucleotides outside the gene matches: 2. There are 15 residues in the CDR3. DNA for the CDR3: TGTGCCAGCTCACCCGGGACAGGGGGCGACTATGGCTACACCTTC. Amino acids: CASSPGTGGDYGYTF.

CDR3 region: CASSEVGWRPAFF. CDR3 sequence (DNA): TGTGCCAGCAGTGAAGTTGGTTGGAGACCGGCTTTCTTT. This chain uses TRBV25-1 with TRBJ1-1; D is unclear. The ends were cut back, 2 bases at V and 11 bases at J, with 15 bases in the middle. Germline V gene lookup returns CDR1 MGHDK and CDR2 SYGVNS. The CDR3 contains 13 residues.

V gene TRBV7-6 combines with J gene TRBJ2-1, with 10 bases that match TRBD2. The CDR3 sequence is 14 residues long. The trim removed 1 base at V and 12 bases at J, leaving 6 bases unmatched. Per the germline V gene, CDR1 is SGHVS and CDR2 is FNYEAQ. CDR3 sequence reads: CASSLEFSGGTQFF. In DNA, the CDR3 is TGTGCCAGCAGCTTAGAATTTAGCGGGGGGACGCAGTTCTTC. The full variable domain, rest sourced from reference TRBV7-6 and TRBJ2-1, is GAGVSQSPRYKVTKRGQDVALRCDPISGHVSLYWYRQALGQGPEFLTYFNYEAQQDKSGLPNDRFSAERPEGSISTLTIQRTEQRDSAMYRCASSLEFSGGTQFFGPGTRLTVL.

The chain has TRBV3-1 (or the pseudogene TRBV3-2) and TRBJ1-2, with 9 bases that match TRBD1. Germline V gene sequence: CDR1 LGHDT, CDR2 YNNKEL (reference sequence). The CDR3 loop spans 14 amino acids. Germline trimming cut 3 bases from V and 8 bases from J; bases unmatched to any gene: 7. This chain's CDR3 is CASSQSQGAHGYTF. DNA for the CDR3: TGTGCCAGCAGCCAGTCACAGGGGGCACACGGCTACACCTTC.

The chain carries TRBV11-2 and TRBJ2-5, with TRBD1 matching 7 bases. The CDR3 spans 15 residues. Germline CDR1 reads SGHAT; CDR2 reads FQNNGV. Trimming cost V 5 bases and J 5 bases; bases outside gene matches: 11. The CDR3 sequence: CASSPGQALRETQYF. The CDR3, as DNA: TGTGCCAGCAGCCCCGGACAGGCTCTTCGCGAGACCCAGTACTTC. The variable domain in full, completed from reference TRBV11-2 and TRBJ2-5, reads EAGVAQSPRYKIIEKRQSVAFWCNPISGHATLYWYQQILGQGPKLLIQFQNNGVVDDSQLPKDRFSAERLKGVDSTLKIQPAKLEDSAVYLCASSPGQALRETQYFGPGTRLLVL.

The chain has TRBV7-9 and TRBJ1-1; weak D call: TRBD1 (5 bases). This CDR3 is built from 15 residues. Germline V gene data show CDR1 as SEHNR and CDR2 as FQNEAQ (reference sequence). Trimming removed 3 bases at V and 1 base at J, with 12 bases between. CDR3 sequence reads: CASSFRRGWNTEAFF. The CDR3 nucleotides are TGTGCCAGCAGCTTTAGGAGGGGCTGGAACACTGAAGCTTTCTTT. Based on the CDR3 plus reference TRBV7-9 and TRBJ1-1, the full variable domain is DTGVSQNPRHKITKRGQNVTFRCDPISEHNRLYWYRQTLGQGPEFLTYFQNEAQLEKSRLLSDRFSAERPKGSFSTLEIQRTEQGDSAMYLCASSFRRGWNTEAFFGQGTRLTVV.

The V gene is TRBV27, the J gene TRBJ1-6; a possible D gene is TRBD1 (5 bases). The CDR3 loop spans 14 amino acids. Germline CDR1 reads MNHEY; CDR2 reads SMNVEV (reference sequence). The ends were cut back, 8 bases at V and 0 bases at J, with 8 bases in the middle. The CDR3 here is CASGAGSYNSPLHF. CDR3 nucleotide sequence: TGTGCCAGCGGGGCCGGCTCCTATAATTCACCCCTCCACTTT.

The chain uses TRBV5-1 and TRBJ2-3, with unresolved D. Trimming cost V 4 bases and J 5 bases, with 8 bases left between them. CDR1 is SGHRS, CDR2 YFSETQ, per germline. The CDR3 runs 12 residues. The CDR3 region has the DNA TGCGCCAGCAGCCTGCAGATAGATACGCAGTATTTT. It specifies CASSLQIDTQYF. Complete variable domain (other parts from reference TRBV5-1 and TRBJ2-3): KAGVTQTPRYLIKTRGQQVTLSCSPISGHRSVSWYQQTPGQGLQFLFEYFSETQRNKGNFPGRFSGRQFSNSRSEMNVSTLELGDSALYLCASSLQIDTQYFGPGTRLTVL.

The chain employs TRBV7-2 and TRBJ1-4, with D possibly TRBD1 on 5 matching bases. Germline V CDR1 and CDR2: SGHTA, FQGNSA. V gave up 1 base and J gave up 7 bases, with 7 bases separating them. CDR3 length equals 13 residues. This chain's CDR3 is CASSLGGGEKLFF. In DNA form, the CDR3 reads TGTGCCAGCAGCTTAGGGGGGGGTGAAAAACTGTTTTTT.

The DNA of the CDR3 is TGTGCCAGCAGATGGGGCAGTTCTAACTATGGCTACACCTTC. It translates to CASRWGSSNYGYTF. The chain links TRBV3-1 (or the pseudogene TRBV3-2) to TRBJ1-2, with D tentatively TRBD1 (5 bases). V was trimmed by 6 bases and J by 0 bases, leaving 11 bases between them. This CDR3 spans 14 amino acids. Germline CDR1 and CDR2: LGHDT and YNNKEL (reference sequence).

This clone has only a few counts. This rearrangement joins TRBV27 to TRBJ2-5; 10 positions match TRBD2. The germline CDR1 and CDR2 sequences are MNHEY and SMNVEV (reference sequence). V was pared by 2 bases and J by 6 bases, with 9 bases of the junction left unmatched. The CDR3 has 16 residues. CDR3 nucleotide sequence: TGTGCCAGCAGTTTAGCGTCCGGACTAGCGGTAAAGACCCAGTACTTC. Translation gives CASSLASGLAVKTQYF.

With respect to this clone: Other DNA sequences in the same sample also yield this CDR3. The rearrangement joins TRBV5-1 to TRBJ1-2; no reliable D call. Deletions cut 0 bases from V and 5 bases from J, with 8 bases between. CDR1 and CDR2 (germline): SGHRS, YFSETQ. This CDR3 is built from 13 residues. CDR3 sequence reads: CASSLERGYGYTF. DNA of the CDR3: TGCGCCAGCAGCTTGGAACGGGGTTATGGCTACACCTTC.